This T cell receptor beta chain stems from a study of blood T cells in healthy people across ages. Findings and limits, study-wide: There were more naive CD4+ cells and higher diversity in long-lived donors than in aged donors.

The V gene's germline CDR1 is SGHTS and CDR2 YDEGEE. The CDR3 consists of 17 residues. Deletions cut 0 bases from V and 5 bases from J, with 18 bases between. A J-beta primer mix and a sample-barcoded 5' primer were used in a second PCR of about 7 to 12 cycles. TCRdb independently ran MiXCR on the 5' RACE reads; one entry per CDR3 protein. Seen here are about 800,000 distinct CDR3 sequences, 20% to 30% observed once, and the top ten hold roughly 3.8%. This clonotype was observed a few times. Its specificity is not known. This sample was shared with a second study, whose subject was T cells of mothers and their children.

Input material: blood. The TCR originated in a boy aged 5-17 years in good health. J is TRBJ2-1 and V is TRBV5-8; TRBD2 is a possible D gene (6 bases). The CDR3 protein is CASSLANSWIADNEQFF. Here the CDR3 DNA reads TGTGCCAGCAGCTTGGCCAATTCCTGGATAGCGGACAATGAGCAGTTCTTC.